The clone carrying this T cell receptor (beta chain) was picked up a small number of times. The data were obtained in a study of response to subunit inactivated influenza vaccine. The CDR3 loop spans 14 amino acids. The V and J ends lost 5 bases and 5 bases, in that order; junction bases with no gene match: 5. TCRdb reanalysed the RT-PCR reads using MiXCR and keeps one entry per CDR3 protein. The sample contains hundreds of thousands of distinct CDR3 sequences, less than 15% of which appear only once. The receptor was derived from a man between 50 and 59 years old who received an inactivated influenza vaccine. The sequencing here drew on PBMCs from blood, taken approximately 15 days before vaccination. V and J are TRBV12-3 or TRBV12-4 and TRBJ2-3; 9 bases fit TRBD2. CDR3 bases: TGTGCCAGCAGTCGGGCTAGCGGGATAGATACGCAGTATTTT. Amino acids: CASSRASGIDTQYF.